The source of this TCR beta chain is a study of T cell responses to AZD1222 COVID-19 vaccine. Whole-study results and caveats: Reportedly, nearly half the spike-specific TCRs target unmutated variant regions. Baseline antibody screening turned up just six or seven seropositive AZD1222 recipients.

Sequencing used immunoSEQ multiplex PCR; TCRdb keeps in-frame clones, though not all of them. The sample includes 150,000 to 200,000 clones, approximately 90% of them seen just once. Worth noting for this clone: Its matching antigen is unknown.

CDR1 MRHNA and CDR2 SNTAGT come from the germline V gene. The V end was cut by 3 bases, the J end by 4 bases, with 13 bases between. The CDR3 spans 15 residues. This chain connects TRBV6-4 to TRBJ1-5; D gene unclear. Source: peripheral blood, taken on day 0 of AZD1222 vaccination. This sequence was found in an adult in good health. The CDR3 reads CASSETGNPNQPQHF. The CDR3 DNA reads as TGTGCCAGCAGTGAAACGGGAAACCCTAATCAGCCCCAGCATTTT.